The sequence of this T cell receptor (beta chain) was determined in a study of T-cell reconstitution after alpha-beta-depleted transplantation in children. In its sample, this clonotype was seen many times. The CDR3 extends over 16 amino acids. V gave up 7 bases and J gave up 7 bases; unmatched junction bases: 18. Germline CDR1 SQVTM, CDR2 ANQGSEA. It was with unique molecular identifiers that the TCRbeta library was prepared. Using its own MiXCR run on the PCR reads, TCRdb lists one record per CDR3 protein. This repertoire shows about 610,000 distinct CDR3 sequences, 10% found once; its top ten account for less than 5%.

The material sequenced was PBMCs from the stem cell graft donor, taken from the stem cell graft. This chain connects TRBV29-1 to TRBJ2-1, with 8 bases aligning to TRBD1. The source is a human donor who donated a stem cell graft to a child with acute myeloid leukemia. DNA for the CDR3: TGCAGCGCAGGCCAGGCGGGGTGGACAGGGTCTAATGAGCAGTTCTTC. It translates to CSAGQAGWTGSNEQFF.